The clone carrying this T cell receptor beta chain was observed a handful of times. Its matching antigen is unknown. Each TCR beta library was made by quantitative 5'-RACE that incorporated molecular barcodes. TCRdb fed the 5' RACE reads into MiXCR, producing one record per CDR3 protein. This table holds roughly 670,000 distinct CDR3 sequences, 15% to 20% found once. With V trimmed by 5 bases and J by 2 bases, 5 bases remained unmatched. The germline CDR1 and CDR2 sequences are SGHAT and FQNNGV. The CDR3 extends over 15 amino acids. The sample comes from a study of CD8 T cells in ankylosing spondylitis. Broader study findings: Apparently characteristic of ankylosing spondylitis blood was a TCR beta motif (about eight highly homologous variants).

The receptor was isolated from a male donor with ankylosing spondylitis. Sequenced input: blood, either unsorted or a sorted T cell fraction (not recorded which). The chain joins TRBV11-2 to TRBJ2-2, with TRBD2 matching over 7 bases. This CDR3 reads CASSRDYGNTGELFF. As DNA, the CDR3 is TGTGCCAGCAGCAGGGACTATGGCAACACCGGGGAGCTGTTTTTT.